The source of this TCR beta chain is a study of T cells in Graves' hyperthyroidism and ophthalmopathy. Study in general: At initial diagnosis, before any treatment had begun, peripheral blood was obtained. Study-wide results and caveats: The majority of expanded thyroid clonotypes above 0.001 also appeared in blood.

This clonotype was counted many times. What it binds is not known. Ophthalmopathy cases met thresholds of Clinical Activity Score at least 3, NOSPECS grade at least 4 and duration under 3 months. Diagnoses were established using clinical symptoms, serum thyroxine and TRAb, thyroid ultrasound and orbital computed tomography. Amplified TCR beta CDR3 regions came from RNA transcripts. The HTBI primer set drove a first-round RT-PCR of the TCR CDR3. TCRdb analysed the multiplex PCR reads with MiXCR anew, one entry per CDR3 protein. The sample lists roughly 280,000 distinct CDR3 sequences, approximately 15% occurring once. Germline trimming cut 7 bases from V and 4 bases from J; bases unmatched to any gene: 6. The CDR3 loop spans 15 amino acids. Germline CDR1 and CDR2: SGHTA and FQGTGA.

Sample: blood. The genes are TRBV7-3 and TRBJ2-3; 12 positions agree with TRBD2. The clonotype was recovered from a woman in her sixties with Graves' ophthalmopathy. The CDR3 DNA sequence: TGTGCCAGCACCGAGACTAGCGGGAGATCAGATACGCAGTATTTT. It yields the protein CASTETSGRSDTQYF.